This T cell receptor (beta chain) is from a study of T-cell reconstitution after alpha-beta-depleted transplantation in children. Unique molecular identifiers featured in how the TCRbeta library was prepared. TCRdb independently ran MiXCR on the PCR reads; one entry per CDR3 protein. The repertoire holds some 200,000 distinct CDR3 sequences, with about 9.2% as singletons. The CDR3 has 16 residues. After removal of 1 base from V and 4 bases from J, the junction contained 9 bases not matched to a gene. The germline gives CDR1 DFQATT, CDR2 SNEGSKA (reference sequence). This TCR was recovered from a human donor who donated a stem cell graft to a child with acute lymphoblastic leukemia. This chain joins TRBV20-1 and TRBJ1-5, with 8 bases identical to TRBD1. The sample consisted of PBMCs from the stem cell graft donor, taken from the stem cell graft. The CDR3 DNA reads as TGCAGTGCTAGAGCACTGGACAGGGAACGGAATCAGCCCCAGCATTTT. This gives the protein CSARALDRERNQPQHF.